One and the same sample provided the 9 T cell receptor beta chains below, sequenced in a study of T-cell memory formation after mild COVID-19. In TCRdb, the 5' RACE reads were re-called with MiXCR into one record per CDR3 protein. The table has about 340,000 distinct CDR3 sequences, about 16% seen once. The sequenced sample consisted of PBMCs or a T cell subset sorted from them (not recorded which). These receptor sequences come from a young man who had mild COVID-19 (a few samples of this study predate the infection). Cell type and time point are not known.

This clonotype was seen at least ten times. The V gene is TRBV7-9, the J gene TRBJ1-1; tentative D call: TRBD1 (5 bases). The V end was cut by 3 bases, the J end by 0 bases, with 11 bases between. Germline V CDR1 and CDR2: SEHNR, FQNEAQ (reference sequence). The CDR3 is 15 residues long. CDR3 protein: CASSFEGFMNTEAFF. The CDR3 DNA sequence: TGTGCCAGCAGCTTCGAGGGGTTCATGAACACTGAAGCTTTCTTT.

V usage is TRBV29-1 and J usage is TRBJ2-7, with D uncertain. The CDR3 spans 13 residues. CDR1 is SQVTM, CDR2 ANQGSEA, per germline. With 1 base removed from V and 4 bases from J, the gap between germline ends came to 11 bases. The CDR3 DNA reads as TGCAGCGTTGAAGGTAACAGACCTTACGAGCAGTACTTC. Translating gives CSVEGNRPYEQYF.

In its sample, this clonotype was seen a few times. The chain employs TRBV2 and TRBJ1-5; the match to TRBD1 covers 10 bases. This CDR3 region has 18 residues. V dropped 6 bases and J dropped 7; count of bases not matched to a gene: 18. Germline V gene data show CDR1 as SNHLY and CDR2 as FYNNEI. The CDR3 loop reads CASRRLMTGTGERQPQHF. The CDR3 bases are TGTGCCAGCAGAAGACTAATGACCGGGACAGGGGAAAGACAGCCCCAGCATTTT.

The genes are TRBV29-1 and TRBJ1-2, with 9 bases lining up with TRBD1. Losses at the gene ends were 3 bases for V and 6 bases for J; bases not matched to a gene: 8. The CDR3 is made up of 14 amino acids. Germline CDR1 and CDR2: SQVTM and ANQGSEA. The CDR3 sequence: CSVEAWTGEDGYTF. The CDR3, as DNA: TGCAGCGTTGAGGCTTGGACAGGGGAGGATGGCTACACCTTC.

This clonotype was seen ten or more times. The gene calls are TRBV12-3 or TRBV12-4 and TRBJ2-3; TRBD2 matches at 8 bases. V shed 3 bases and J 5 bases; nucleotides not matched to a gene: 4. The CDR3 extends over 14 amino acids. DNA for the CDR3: TGTGCCAGCAGTTTCGGGGGGGCCGGAGATACGCAGTATTTT. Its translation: CASSFGGAGDTQYF.

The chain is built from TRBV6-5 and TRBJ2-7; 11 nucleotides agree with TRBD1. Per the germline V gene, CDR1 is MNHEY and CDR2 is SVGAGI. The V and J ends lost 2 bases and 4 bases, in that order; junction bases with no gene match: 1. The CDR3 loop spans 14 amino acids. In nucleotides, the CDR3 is TGTGCCAGCAGTTACGGGACAGGGGGTTACGAGCAGTACTTC. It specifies CASSYGTGGYEQYF.

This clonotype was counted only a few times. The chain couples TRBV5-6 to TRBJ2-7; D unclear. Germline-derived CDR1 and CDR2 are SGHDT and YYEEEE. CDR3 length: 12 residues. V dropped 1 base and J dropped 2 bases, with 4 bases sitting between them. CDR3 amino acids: CASSLRAYEQYF. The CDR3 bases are TGTGCCAGCAGCTTGCGAGCCTACGAGCAGTACTTC.

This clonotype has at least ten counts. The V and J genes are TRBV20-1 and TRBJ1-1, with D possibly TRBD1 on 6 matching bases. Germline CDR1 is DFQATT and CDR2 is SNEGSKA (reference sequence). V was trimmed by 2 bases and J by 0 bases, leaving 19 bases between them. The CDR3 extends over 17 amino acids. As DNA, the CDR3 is TGCAGTGCTAGATTCCCCGGCAGGGGAAGAGTGAACACTGAAGCTTTCTTT. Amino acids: CSARFPGRGRVNTEAFF.

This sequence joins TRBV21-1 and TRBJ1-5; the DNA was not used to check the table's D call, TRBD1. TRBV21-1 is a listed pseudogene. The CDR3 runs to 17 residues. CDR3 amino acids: CASSKGSVGNSNQPQHF. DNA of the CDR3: TGTGCCAGCAGCAAAGGCAGTGTCGGGAATAGCAATCAGCCCCAGCATTTT.